These 16 T cell receptor beta chains were sequenced from one sample in a study of a mutant IDH1 vaccine in newly diagnosed glioma. As for time point: baseline, week 1 (first vaccination visit). Noted treatment: pre-vaccination baseline after standard-of-care therapy. Using immunoSEQ multiplex PCR, the repertoire was profiled, and TCRdb retains in-frame clones only, with some absent. The sample carries around 92,000 clones, 83% recorded once. This material consisted of PBMCs, taken from a glioma patient treated with radiotherapy, temozolomide or both. Every receptor here comes from a woman aged 45-59 years with glioma.

The CDR3 DNA is TGTGCCTGGAGTCTGGGAGGGGGCGCAGATACGCAGTATTTT. Protein product: CAWSLGGGADTQYF. The J gene is TRBJ2-3, the V gene TRBV30; D tentatively fits TRBD1 or TRBD2 (7 bases each). Germline loops: CDR1 GTSNPN, CDR2 SVGIG (reference sequence). V lost 2 bases and J lost 4, with 13 bases in between. The CDR3 runs 14 residues.

The rearrangement uses TRBV4-1 and TRBJ2-4; 7 bases match TRBD1. V lost 5 bases and J lost 1; bases outside the gene matches: 8. The germline V gene encodes CDR1 MGHRA and CDR2 YSYEKL. This CDR3 has 16 residues. In DNA form, the CDR3 reads TGCGCCAGCAGCATCGAGTGGGGACAGGCCAAAAACATTCAGTACTTC. It translates to CASSIEWGQAKNIQYF.

CDR3 DNA: TGTGCCAGCAGCGCCGCGCCGAGTCACTACACTGAAGCTTTCTTT. Translation: CASSAAPSHYTEAFF. The chain joins TRBV9 to TRBJ1-1; no definite D call. Trimming pared 3 bases from V and 3 bases from J, leaving 15 bases between. CDR3 length: 15 residues. CDR1 is SGDLS, CDR2 YYNGEE, per germline.

V and J are TRBV25-1 and TRBJ1-5, with D tentatively TRBD1 (6 bases). The V gene lost 5 bases and the J gene lost 1 base, with 12 bases spanning the gap. CDR1 is MGHDK and CDR2 is SYGVNS in the germline V gene. CDR3 length: 15 residues. As DNA, the CDR3 is TGTGCCAGCAGTTGGGGGGGGCCGAGCAATCAGCCCCAGCATTTT. Translated: CASSWGGPSNQPQHF.

This clone was seen once. This chain joins TRBV9 and TRBJ2-1; no reliable D call. The CDR3 extends over 14 amino acids. Trimming stripped 4 bases from V and 2 bases from J, with 10 bases between. Germline V lookup: CDR1 SGDLS, CDR2 YYNGEE. The CDR3 DNA sequence: TGTGCCAGCAGCTATACCCGGACCTACAATGAGCAGTTCTTC. This encodes CASSYTRTYNEQFF.

The J gene is TRBJ2-6, the V gene TRBV27; 10 bases are a match to TRBD1. After removal of 4 bases from V and 2 bases from J, the junction contained 11 bases not matched to a gene. Germline CDR1 and CDR2: MNHEY and SMNVEV (reference sequence). There are 19 residues in the CDR3. The CDR3 DNA reads TGTGCCAGCAGTTACCACGCAGGACAGGGGGATACTGGGGCCAACGTCCTGACTTTC. Translating it yields CASSYHAGQGDTGANVLTF.

This clone has just a few counts. The CDR3 loop is CARDPITGELFF. The CDR3 nucleotides are TGTGCCCGGGACCCTATCACCGGGGAGCTGTTTTTT. This rearrangement joins TRBV7-3 to TRBJ2-2; perhaps D is TRBD1 or TRBD2 (5 bases each). The CDR3 extends over 12 amino acids. The germline V gene encodes CDR1 SGHTA and CDR2 FQGTGA. V shed 11 bases and J shed 4 bases, with 11 bases lying between them.

V is TRBV7-2 and J is TRBJ2-1, with D perhaps TRBD2 (6 bases). V lost 2 bases, J lost 8 bases, and 7 bases lay in between. The CDR3 runs to 12 residues. CDR1 is SGHTA, CDR2 FQGNSA, per germline. CDR3 amino acids: CASSLLAYEQFF. The CDR3 nucleotides read TGTGCCAGCAGCTTACTAGCGTATGAGCAGTTCTTC.

The DNA of the CDR3 is TGTGCCAGCAGGGATACCATATTACACGACTGGATAGCGGGCCGGATCACAGATACGCAGTATTTT. This gives the protein CASRDTILHDWIAGRITDTQYF. This chain uses TRBV2 with TRBJ2-3; 7 bases agree with TRBD2. In germline, CDR1 is SNHLY, CDR2 FYNNEI. This CDR3 is 22 amino acids long. J lost 2 bases, V lost 6 bases, and 29 bases had no gene match.

This clone was picked up a small number of times. This rearrangement joins TRBV7-9 to TRBJ1-1; D may be TRBD1 (5 bases). The CDR3 has 15 residues. The germline V gene encodes CDR1 SEHNR and CDR2 FQNEAQ (reference sequence). Trimming shortened V by 0 bases and J by 7 bases, and 15 bases separated the two germline ends. CDR3: CASSLARQGSSEAFF. As DNA, the CDR3 is TGTGCCAGCAGCTTAGCACGCCAGGGAAGTAGTGAAGCTTTCTTT.

The V call is TRBV5-4, the J call TRBJ2-3; 8 bases line up with TRBD2. This CDR3 has 16 residues. In germline, CDR1 is SGHNT, CDR2 YYREEE (reference sequence). With 3 bases clipped from V and 6 bases from J, the junction kept 12 bases outside the gene matches. CDR3 in amino acids: CASSSLAGGLRDTQYF. The DNA for the CDR3 is TGTGCCAGCAGCTCCCTGGCGGGGGGTTTAAGGGATACGCAGTATTTT. The full variable domain, completed using reference TRBV5-4 and TRBJ2-3, is ETGVTQSPTHLIKTRGQQVTLRCSSQSGHNTVSWYQQALGQGPQFIFQYYREEENGRGNFPPRFSGLQFPNYSSELNVNALELDDSALYLCASSSLAGGLRDTQYFGPGTRLTVL.

V gene TRBV7-2 combines with J gene TRBJ2-5; perhaps TRBD1 as D (7 bases). V was cut by 5 bases and J by 5 bases, with 15 bases left in between. The germline CDR1 and CDR2 sequences are SGHTA and FQGNSA. This CDR3 is 14 amino acids long. CDR3 nucleotide sequence: TGTGCCAGCAGCCGGGGAGGACAGGTGGAGACCCAGTACTTC. Translated: CASSRGGQVETQYF.

The DNA of the CDR3 is TGTGCCAGCAGCTTGCAGGGTGTGAGCACTGAAGCTTTCTTT. Its translation: CASSLQGVSTEAFF. V is TRBV5-4 and J is TRBJ1-1; perhaps TRBD1 as D (5 bases). CDR1 is SGHNT, CDR2 YYREEE, per germline (reference sequence). V was trimmed by 1 base and J by 4 bases, leaving 11 bases between them. The CDR3 consists of 14 residues.

The genes are TRBV9 and TRBJ1-1, with a tentative D call TRBD1 (6 bases). Trimming shortened V by 2 bases and J by 0 bases, and 14 bases separated the two germline ends. CDR3 length: 16 residues. CDR1 SGDLS and CDR2 YYNGEE come from the germline V gene. CDR3 sequence: CASSVAQGLLNTEAFF. The DNA for the CDR3 is TGTGCCAGCAGCGTCGCCCAGGGGCTCCTGAACACTGAAGCTTTCTTT.

The V and J genes are TRBV11-3 and TRBJ1-2; TRBD1 might be the D (5 bases). Germline CDR1 and CDR2: SGHNT and YENEEA. V shed 6 bases and J shed 2 bases, with 16 bases lying between them. The CDR3 has 15 amino acids. CDR3 protein: CASRPGTDVNYGYTF. The CDR3 nucleotides read TGTGCCAGCAGGCCAGGGACGGATGTGAACTATGGCTACACCTTC.

The chain recombines TRBV2 with TRBJ2-2; 7 bases map to TRBD1. Gene TRBJ1-3 matches the end of the DNA better, so the J call may be wrong. Germline V gives CDR1 SNHLY, CDR2 FYNNEI. The CDR3 contains 16 residues. The CDR3 sequence: CASSAARDSSGNTIYF. DNA of the CDR3: TGTGCCAGCAGCGCTGCTAGGGACAGCTCTGGAAACACCATATATTTT.